This T cell receptor beta chain is from a study of blood T cell repertoires in COVID-19. Study-level background: There were acute and convalescent COVID-19 samples, and they came from the United States, Italy and Spain. Nucleic acid was either cDNA or gDNA, and it came from T cells, B-cell-depleted T cells, or PBMCs.

With V trimmed by 3 bases and J by 6 bases, 7 bases remained unmatched. CDR1 is SGHRS, CDR2 YFSETQ, per germline. CDR3 size: 17 residues. In the authors' workflow: From reference gene primer amplification, estimates of nucleated cell counts were derived. Profiled with immunoSEQ multiplex PCR; TCRdb holds only in-frame clones, not every one. That table furnishes V, J and clone size, whereas the DNA furnished D and trimming. The repertoire holds roughly 110,000 clones, with around 80% as singletons. The sequence came from a woman in her sixties with acute or convalescent COVID-19. The chain carries TRBV5-1 and TRBJ2-1; the match to TRBD2 covers 15 bases. The sequenced sample consisted of peripheral blood. Here the CDR3 reads CASSSGTSGGMINEQFF. The CDR3 nucleotides read TGCGCCAGCAGCTCCGGGACTAGCGGGGGGATGATCAATGAGCAGTTCTTC. Combining the CDR3 with reference TRBV5-1 and TRBJ2-1 gives the whole variable domain KAGVTQTPRYLIKTRGQQVTLSCSPISGHRSVSWYQQTPGQGLQFLFEYFSETQRNKGNFPGRFSGRQFSNSRSEMNVSTLELGDSALYLCASSSGTSGGMINEQFFGPGTRLTVL.